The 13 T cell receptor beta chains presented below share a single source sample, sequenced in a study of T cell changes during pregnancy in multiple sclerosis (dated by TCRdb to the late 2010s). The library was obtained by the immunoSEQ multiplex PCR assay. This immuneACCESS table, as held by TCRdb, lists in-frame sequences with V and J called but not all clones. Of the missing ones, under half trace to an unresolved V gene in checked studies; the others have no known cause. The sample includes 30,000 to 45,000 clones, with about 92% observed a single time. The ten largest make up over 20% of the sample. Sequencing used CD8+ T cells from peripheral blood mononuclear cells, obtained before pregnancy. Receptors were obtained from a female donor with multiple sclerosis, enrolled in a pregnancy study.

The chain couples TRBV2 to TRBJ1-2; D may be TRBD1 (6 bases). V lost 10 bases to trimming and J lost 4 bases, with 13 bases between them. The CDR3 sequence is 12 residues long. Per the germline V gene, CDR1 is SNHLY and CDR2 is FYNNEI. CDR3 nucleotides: TGTGCCATTACACAGGGATCCTATGGCTACACCTTC. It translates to CAITQGSYGYTF.

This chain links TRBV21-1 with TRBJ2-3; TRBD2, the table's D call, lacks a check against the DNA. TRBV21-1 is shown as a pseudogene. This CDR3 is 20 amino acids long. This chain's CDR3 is CASSKPILQGERESTDTQYF. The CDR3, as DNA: TGTGCCAGCAGCAAACCAATACTCCAGGGAGAGCGGGAGTCCACAGATACGCAGTATTTT.

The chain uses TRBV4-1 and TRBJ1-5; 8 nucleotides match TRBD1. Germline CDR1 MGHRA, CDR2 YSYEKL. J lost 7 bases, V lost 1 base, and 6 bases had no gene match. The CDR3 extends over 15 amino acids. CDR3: CASSQVLGDRQPQHF. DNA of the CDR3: TGCGCCAGCAGCCAAGTCTTAGGGGACAGGCAGCCCCAGCATTTT.

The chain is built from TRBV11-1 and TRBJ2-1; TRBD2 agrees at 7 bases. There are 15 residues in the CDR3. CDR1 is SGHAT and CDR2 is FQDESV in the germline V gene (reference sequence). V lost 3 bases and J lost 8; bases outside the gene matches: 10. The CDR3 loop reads CASSFLVVAGDEQFF. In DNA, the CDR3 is TGTGCCAGCAGCTTCCTAGTAGTTGCGGGGGATGAGCAGTTCTTC. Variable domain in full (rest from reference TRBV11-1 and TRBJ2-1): EAEVAQSPRYKITEKSQAVAFWCDPISGHATLYWYRQILGQGPELLVQFQDESVVDDSQLPKDRFSAERLKGVDSTLKIQPAELGDSAMYLCASSFLVVAGDEQFFGPGTRLTVL.

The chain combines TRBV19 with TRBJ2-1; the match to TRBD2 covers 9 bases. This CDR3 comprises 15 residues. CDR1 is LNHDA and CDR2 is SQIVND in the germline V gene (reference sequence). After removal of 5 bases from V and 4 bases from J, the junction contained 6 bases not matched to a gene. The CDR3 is CASSPSGDSYNEQFF. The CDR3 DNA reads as TGTGCCAGTAGTCCTAGCGGGGATTCATACAATGAGCAGTTCTTC.

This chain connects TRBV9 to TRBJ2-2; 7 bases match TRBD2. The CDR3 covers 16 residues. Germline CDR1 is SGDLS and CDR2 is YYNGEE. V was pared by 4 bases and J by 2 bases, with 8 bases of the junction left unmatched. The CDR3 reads CASSLGWTSNTGELFF. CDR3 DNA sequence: TGTGCCAGCAGCCTAGGGTGGACTAGTAACACCGGGGAGCTGTTTTTT.

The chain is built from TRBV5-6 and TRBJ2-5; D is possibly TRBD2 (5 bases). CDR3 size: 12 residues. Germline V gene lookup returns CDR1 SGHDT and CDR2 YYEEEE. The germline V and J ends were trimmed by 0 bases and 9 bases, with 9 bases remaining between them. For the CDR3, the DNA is TGTGCCAGCAGCTTGGGGAAGGAGGCCCAGTACTTC. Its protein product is CASSLGKEAQYF.

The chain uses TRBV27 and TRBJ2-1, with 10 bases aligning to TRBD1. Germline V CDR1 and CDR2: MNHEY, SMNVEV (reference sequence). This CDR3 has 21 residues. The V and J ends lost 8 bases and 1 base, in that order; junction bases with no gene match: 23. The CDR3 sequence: CASLSLLRTGGFSGSYNEQFF. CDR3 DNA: TGTGCCAGCCTCTCACTCCTCCGGACAGGGGGATTTAGCGGGTCCTACAATGAGCAGTTCTTC.

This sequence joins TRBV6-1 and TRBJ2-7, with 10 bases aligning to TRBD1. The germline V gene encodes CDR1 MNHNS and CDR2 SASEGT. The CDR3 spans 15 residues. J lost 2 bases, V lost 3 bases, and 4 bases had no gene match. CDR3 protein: CASSDGTGDPYEQYF. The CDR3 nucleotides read TGTGCCAGCAGTGACGGGACAGGGGATCCCTACGAGCAGTACTTC.

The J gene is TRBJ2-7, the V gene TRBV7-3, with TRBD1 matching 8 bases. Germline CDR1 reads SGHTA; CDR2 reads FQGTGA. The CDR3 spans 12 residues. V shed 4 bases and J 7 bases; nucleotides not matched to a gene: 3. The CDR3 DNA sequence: TGTGCCAGCAGCTCACAGGGGGGTGAGCAGTACTTC. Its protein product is CASSSQGGEQYF.

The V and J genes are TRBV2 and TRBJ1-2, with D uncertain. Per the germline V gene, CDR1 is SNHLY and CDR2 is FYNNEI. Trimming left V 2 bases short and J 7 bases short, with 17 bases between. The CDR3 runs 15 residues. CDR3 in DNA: TGTGCCAGCAGTGAAAAGGGCGGGTCCCCCTTTGGCTACACCTTC. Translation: CASSEKGGSPFGYTF.

The CDR3 is CASSPAGVRGTEAFF. The CDR3 nucleotides are TGTGCCAGCAGCCCCGCCGGGGTCAGGGGCACTGAAGCTTTCTTT. The rearrangement links TRBV11-2 to TRBJ1-1, with D tentatively TRBD1 (6 bases). The CDR3 is 15 residues long. V was cut by 5 bases and J by 4 bases, with 17 bases left in between. Germline V CDR1 and CDR2: SGHAT, FQNNGV.

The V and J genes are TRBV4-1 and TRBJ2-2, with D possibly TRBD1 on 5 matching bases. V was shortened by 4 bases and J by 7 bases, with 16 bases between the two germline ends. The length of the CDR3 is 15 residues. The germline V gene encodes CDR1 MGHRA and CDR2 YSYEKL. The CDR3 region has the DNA TGCGCCAGCAGCCTTCAGGGCGGTTTGGGCGGGGAGCTGTTTTTT. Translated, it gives CASSLQGGLGGELFF.